The 28 T cell receptor beta chains below come from one sample, sequenced in a study of OX40 agonist ivuxolimab in advanced cancers. TCRdb's copy holds only in-frame clones and misses some; the assay was immunoSEQ multiplex PCR. The sample lists 23,000 or so clones, 84% occurring once. The sample in question was CD4+ or CD8+ T cells sorted from blood, obtained in a trial of the OX40 agonist ivuxolimab. The receptors come from an adult with an advanced solid tumor such as melanoma, head and neck, liver or kidney cancer.

The rearrangement links TRBV19 to TRBJ1-2; no definite D call. Trimming left V 3 bases short and J 5 bases short, with 19 bases between. CDR1 is LNHDA and CDR2 is SQIVND in the germline V gene (reference sequence). There are 16 residues in the CDR3. Here the CDR3 DNA reads TGTGCCAGTAGTATTAATAATCCGAGTTGGGGTTATGGCTACACCTTC. This sequence encodes CASSINNPSWGYGYTF.

The chain combines TRBV19 with TRBJ2-3; D not resolved. This CDR3 is built from 15 residues. Germline V gene data show CDR1 as LNHDA and CDR2 as SQIVND (reference sequence). Deletions cut 5 bases from V and 0 bases from J, with 12 bases between. CDR3 sequence (DNA): TGTGCCAGTAGTTTGTCCCCGAAGAGCACAGATACGCAGTATTTT. It codes for CASSLSPKSTDTQYF. Combining the CDR3 with reference TRBV19 and TRBJ2-3 gives the whole variable domain DGGITQSPKYLFRKEGQNVTLSCEQNLNHDAMYWYRQDPGQGLRLIYYSQIVNDFQKGDIAEGYSVSREKKESFPLTVTSAQKNPTAFYLCASSLSPKSTDTQYFGPGTRLTVL.

The chain uses TRBV15 and TRBJ1-2; 12 nucleotides align to TRBD1. The CDR3 is 13 amino acids. Per germline, CDR1 LNHNV and CDR2 YYDKDF (reference sequence). Here the CDR3 reads CAVRGQGAHGYTF. The CDR3 region has the DNA TGTGCTGTGAGGGGACAGGGGGCACATGGCTACACCTTC.

V gene TRBV19 combines with J gene TRBJ2-6; TRBD1 matches 7 bases. After removal of 3 bases from V and 1 base from J, the junction contained 9 bases not matched to a gene. The CDR3 length is 18 residues. CDR1 and CDR2 from the germline V gene are LNHDA and SQIVND (reference sequence). The CDR3 is CASSIPRGQESGANVLTF. CDR3 coding DNA: TGTGCCAGTAGTATCCCCCGCGGACAGGAGTCTGGGGCCAACGTCCTGACTTTC.

The chain carries TRBV7-2 and TRBJ1-1; D remains ambiguous. The ends were cut back, 4 bases at V and 4 bases at J, with 16 bases in the middle. Germline V lookup: CDR1 SGHTA, CDR2 FQGNSA. CDR3 length: 15 amino acids. This chain's CDR3 is CASSYVHKVGTEAFF. As DNA, the CDR3 is TGTGCCAGCAGCTACGTACATAAAGTGGGCACTGAAGCTTTCTTT.

The CDR3 is CASRWRNENTGELFF. DNA for the CDR3: TGTGCCAGCAGGTGGCGAAACGAGAACACCGGGGAGCTGTTTTTT. The chain uses TRBV28 and TRBJ2-2, with unresolved D. The V gene's germline CDR1 is MDHEN and CDR2 SYDVKM. The CDR3 contains 15 residues. The V and J ends lost 6 bases and 1 base respectively, with 12 bases between them.

The chain is built from TRBV27 and TRBJ1-6; no clear D gene. There are 15 residues in the CDR3. The V end lost 5 bases, the J end lost 4 bases, and 12 bases lay between the germline ends. Germline loops: CDR1 MNHEY, CDR2 SMNVEV (reference sequence). The CDR3 sequence: CASSPFIGYNSPLHF. The DNA of the CDR3 is TGTGCCAGCAGTCCCTTTATTGGGTATAATTCACCCCTCCACTTT.

This sequence joins TRBV29-1 and TRBJ1-5, with TRBD1 matching 8 bases. CDR3 length: 13 amino acids. The trim removed 5 bases at V and 5 bases at J, leaving 5 bases unmatched. Germline V gene data show CDR1 as SQVTM and CDR2 as ANQGSEA. The CDR3 is CSVQDREYQPQHF. DNA of the CDR3: TGCAGCGTTCAGGACAGGGAATATCAGCCCCAGCATTTT.

The genes are TRBV19 and TRBJ1-5, with a tentative D call TRBD1 (5 bases). There are 18 residues in the CDR3. Trimming took 4 bases from V and 0 from J, leaving 19 bases between them. Germline V CDR1 and CDR2: LNHDA, SQIVND (reference sequence). This CDR3 reads CASSKFGTTINSNQPQHF. The CDR3 bases are TGTGCCAGTAGTAAATTCGGGACCACGATTAATAGCAATCAGCCCCAGCATTTT.

This clone has just one count. This chain connects TRBV5-1 to TRBJ2-3; a weak D match, TRBD2 (5 bases). Deletions cut 4 bases from V and 6 bases from J, with 15 bases between. This CDR3 is built from 14 residues. Germline values: CDR1 SGHRS, CDR2 YFSETQ. The CDR3 protein is CASSLATGKDTQYF. The CDR3 nucleotides are TGCGCCAGCAGCCTAGCCACCGGGAAGGATACGCAGTATTTT.

The V call is TRBV5-4, the J call TRBJ1-3; no reliable D call. The CDR3 consists of 12 residues. V was cut by 5 bases and J by 4 bases, with 7 bases left in between. Germline V gene sequence: CDR1 SGHNT, CDR2 YYREEE (reference sequence). CDR3 in DNA: TGTGCCAGCAGTATTCCCGGAAACACCATATATTTT. Its translation is CASSIPGNTIYF.

The CDR3 coding sequence is TGTGCCATCGCGGCCGGGAACTATGGCTACACCTTC. Protein product: CAIAAGNYGYTF. The chain carries TRBV10-3 and TRBJ1-2; D uncertain. The length of the CDR3 is 12 residues. Germline CDR1 and CDR2: ENHRY and SYGVKD. Trimming pared 8 bases from V and 2 bases from J, leaving 9 bases between.

V gene TRBV5-4 combines with J gene TRBJ2-5, with 8 bases aligning to TRBD1. The germline V gene encodes CDR1 SGHNT and CDR2 YYREEE (reference sequence). This CDR3 region has 16 residues. J lost 3 bases, V lost 4 bases, and 11 bases had no gene match. The CDR3 spells CASSLGQGRVEETQYF. The CDR3 DNA reads TGTGCCAGCAGCCTCGGACAGGGTAGGGTGGAAGAGACCCAGTACTTC. Together with reference TRBV5-4 and TRBJ2-5, the CDR3 gives the full variable domain: ETGVTQSPTHLIKTRGQQVTLRCSSQSGHNTVSWYQQALGQGPQFIFQYYREEENGRGNFPPRFSGLQFPNYSSELNVNALELDDSALYLCASSLGQGRVEETQYFGPGTRLLVL.

The chain recombines TRBV7-6 with TRBJ1-6, with TRBD1 as a possible D gene (6 bases). Per germline, CDR1 SGHVS and CDR2 FNYEAQ. V lost 0 bases to trimming and J lost 0 bases, with 9 bases between them. The CDR3 has 17 amino acids. The CDR3 loop is CASSLAGGGSYNSPLHF. The CDR3 region has the DNA TGTGCCAGCAGCTTAGCAGGGGGTGGCTCCTATAATTCACCCCTCCACTTT.

V gene TRBV5-1 combines with J gene TRBJ2-1, with a tentative D call TRBD1 (5 bases). The germline gives CDR1 SGHRS, CDR2 YFSETQ. CDR3 length equals 14 residues. V was trimmed by 4 bases and J by 4 bases, leaving 12 bases between them. This CDR3 reads CASSLQDTYNEQFF. In DNA, the CDR3 is TGCGCCAGCAGCCTCCAGGACACATACAATGAGCAGTTCTTC. The entire variable domain, with the rest obtained from reference TRBV5-1 and TRBJ2-1, is as follows: KAGVTQTPRYLIKTRGQQVTLSCSPISGHRSVSWYQQTPGQGLQFLFEYFSETQRNKGNFPGRFSGRQFSNSRSEMNVSTLELGDSALYLCASSLQDTYNEQFFGPGTRLTVL.

The chain links TRBV18 to TRBJ1-3; D call uncertain. This CDR3 contains 13 residues. CDR1 and CDR2 from the germline V gene are KGHSH and LQKENI. V dropped 2 bases and J dropped 7 bases, with 9 bases sitting between them. The CDR3 DNA is TGTGCCAGCTCACCATCGGACTCTAACACCATATATTTT. Translating gives CASSPSDSNTIYF.

The chain joins TRBV9 to TRBJ2-4; tentative D call: TRBD2 (6 bases). V was pared by 3 bases and J by 8 bases, with 21 bases between. Germline values: CDR1 SGDLS, CDR2 YYNGEE. The CDR3 contains 16 residues. The CDR3 sequence: CASSALGLQDRDIQYF. In DNA, the CDR3 is TGTGCCAGCAGCGCCTTGGGACTCCAGGATCGGGACATTCAGTACTTC.

Comment on this clone: The sample holds other DNA sequences that translate to the same CDR3. This chain links TRBV6-6 with TRBJ1-1; perhaps TRBD1 as D (6 bases). The CDR3 runs 14 residues. Trimming took off 2 bases at V and 5 bases at J, with 12 bases between the two ends. Germline values: CDR1 MNHNY, CDR2 SVGAGI (reference sequence). CDR3 nucleotides: TGTGCCAGCAGTTACGACAGGCGGGGGACTGAAGCTTTCTTT. It codes for CASSYDRRGTEAFF.

J is TRBJ2-5 and V is TRBV4-2; 12 bases map to TRBD2. Trimming cost V 4 bases and J 1 base; bases outside gene matches: 10. In germline, CDR1 is LGHNA, CDR2 YNFKEQ. This CDR3 has 18 residues. CDR3 DNA sequence: TGTGCCAGCAGCCCCCGGACTAGCGGGATGGCGGGCCAAGAGACCCAGTACTTC. Residues: CASSPRTSGMAGQETQYF.

The genes are TRBV4-1 and TRBJ1-1; perhaps TRBD1 as D (5 bases). The germline V gene has CDR1 MGHRA and CDR2 YSYEKL. Trimming removed 0 bases at V and 1 base at J, with 12 bases between. This CDR3 spans 16 amino acids. The CDR3 region has the DNA TGCGCCAGCAGCCAAGATGGTGGGGGGGGGAACACTGAAGCTTTCTTT. Its translation is CASSQDGGGGNTEAFF.

The J gene is TRBJ1-1, the V gene TRBV19; 11 bases are a match to TRBD1. The CDR3 consists of 17 residues. Germline V gene data show CDR1 as LNHDA and CDR2 as SQIVND (reference sequence). The trim removed 5 bases at V and 4 bases at J, leaving 12 bases unmatched. The CDR3 nucleotides read TGTGCCAGTAGTCCGGACAGGGGGCTGGTGGTGAGCACTGAAGCTTTCTTT. Its translation: CASSPDRGLVVSTEAFF.

This clone was detected only a few times. The J gene is TRBJ2-2, the V gene TRBV29-1; 8 bases are a match to TRBD2. CDR1 is SQVTM, CDR2 ANQGSEA, per germline. Losses at the gene ends were 6 bases for V and 4 bases for J; bases not matched to a gene: 7. The CDR3 runs 14 residues. CDR3 loop: CSVTSGRGTGELFF. Written as DNA, the CDR3 is TGCAGCGTAACTAGCGGCAGGGGCACCGGGGAGCTGTTTTTT.

The J gene is TRBJ2-7, the V gene TRBV10-3; D not certain. CDR1 and CDR2 from the germline V gene are ENHRY and SYGVKD. Trimming cost V 1 base and J 2 bases, with 9 bases left between them. This CDR3 comprises 14 residues. The CDR3 is CAISEFRTAYEQYF. In DNA, the CDR3 is TGTGCCATCAGTGAGTTTAGGACGGCCTACGAGCAGTACTTC.

This clone was recorded only once. The chain combines TRBV29-1 with TRBJ1-2; weak D call: TRBD1 (6 bases). V was cut by 3 bases and J by 8 bases, with 13 bases left in between. The CDR3 totals 12 residues. Germline-derived CDR1 and CDR2 are SQVTM and ANQGSEA. CDR3 nucleotides: TGCAGCGTTGATGCTGGGGGCAGGGGCTACACCTTC. As protein: CSVDAGGRGYTF.

The genes are TRBV5-4 and TRBJ2-6, with D perhaps TRBD1 or TRBD2 (5 bases each). V dropped 3 bases and J dropped 0 bases, with 10 bases sitting between them. The germline V gene has CDR1 SGHNT and CDR2 YYREEE (reference sequence). The CDR3 loop spans 16 amino acids. The CDR3 region is CASSSGPVSGANVLTF. CDR3 nucleotide sequence: TGTGCCAGCAGCTCGGGGCCCGTCTCTGGGGCCAACGTCCTGACTTTC.

V and J are TRBV7-3 and TRBJ2-1; D is unresolved. The ends were cut back, 2 bases at V and 4 bases at J, with 9 bases in the middle. Germline CDR1 SGHTA, CDR2 FQGTGA. CDR3 length equals 14 residues. Here the CDR3 reads CASSLSPQYNEQFF. As DNA, the CDR3 is TGTGCCAGCAGCTTATCGCCCCAGTACAATGAGCAGTTCTTC. Full variable domain (rest looked up from reference TRBV7-3 and TRBJ2-1): GAGVSQTPSNKVTEKGKYVELRCDPISGHTALYWYRQSLGQGPEFLIYFQGTGAADDSGLPNDRFFAVRPEGSVSTLKIQRTERGDSAVYLCASSLSPQYNEQFFGPGTRLTVL.

The J gene is TRBJ2-5, the V gene TRBV2; 8 bases are a match to TRBD2. Germline V gene sequence: CDR1 SNHLY, CDR2 FYNNEI. The trim removed 7 bases at V and 2 bases at J, leaving 18 bases unmatched. The CDR3 runs 18 residues. CDR3 coding DNA: TGTGCCAGCACCCTCCGGGGACTAGGGGCGCTGGGACAAGAGACCCAGTACTTC. This encodes CASTLRGLGALGQETQYF. Variable domain in full (rest from reference TRBV2 and TRBJ2-5): EPEVTQTPSHQVTQMGQEVILRCVPISNHLYFYWYRQILGQKVEFLVSFYNNEISEKSEIFDDQFSVERPDGSNFTLKIRSTKLEDSAMYFCASTLRGLGALGQETQYFGPGTRLLVL.

The chain is built from TRBV7-3 and TRBJ2-1; 9 bases are a match to TRBD2. The germline gives CDR1 SGHTA, CDR2 FQGTGA. The V gene end was trimmed by 0 bases and the J gene end by 6 bases; junction bases not matched to a gene: 6. This CDR3 spans 16 amino acids. CDR3 sequence reads: CASSLTPPSGINEQFF. CDR3 DNA sequence: TGTGCCAGCAGCTTAACGCCACCTAGCGGGATCAATGAGCAGTTCTTC.